This T cell receptor (beta chain) was identified during a study of cytomegalovirus exposure and HLA in healthy donors. Overall study results and limits: In vitro confirmation showed a few CMV-associated chains to be CMV antigen specific. Reports credit the classifier with highly specific, highly sensitive diagnosis of cytomegalovirus status. TCR sequences were mostly rare, though some public TCRs occurred in many donors.

Germline values: CDR1 MNHEY, CDR2 SMNVEV (reference sequence). This CDR3 region has 15 residues. The ends were cut back, 6 bases at V and 6 bases at J, with 18 bases in the middle. Here immunoSEQ multiplex PCR was the method, and the copy in TCRdb shows in-frame clones only, minus some. The sample lists 68,000 or so clones, 91% occurring once. On this clone itself: The antigen remains unidentified.

The sequenced sample was PBMCs. The chain has TRBV27 and TRBJ1-5, with D unresolved. The receptor was derived from a man between 18 and 35 years old in good health and CMV-seronegative. The CDR3, as DNA: TGTGCCAGCAGACCCCAGTCCTGGGCGGGTCAGCCCCAGCATTTT. Amino acid sequence: CASRPQSWAGQPQHF.